This note documents a single TCR beta chain sequence. The antigen is unknown. Generated by immunoSEQ multiplex PCR, the TCRdb table keeps only in-frame clones and is missing some. This table holds about 160,000 clones, about 90% found once. These data belong to a study of T cell responses to AZD1222 COVID-19 vaccine. General study findings and limits: There were vaccine-associated CD4 TCRs across spike, dominant at 160-218 and 743-854. Repertoires in all cases were sampled only once the peak T cell response had passed. Among the donors, most were white British and more were female, and clonal diversity was possibly underestimated. A rise in Spike-specific TCR breadth and depth followed two AZD1222 doses.

The CDR3 spans 14 residues. CDR1 and CDR2 (germline): ENHRY, SYGVKD. V lost 6 bases to trimming and J lost 2 bases; unmatched junction nucleotides: 6. This receptor was identified in an adult in good health. The sequences come from peripheral blood, collected on day 0 of MenACWY control vaccination. V and J are TRBV10-3 and TRBJ2-7, with TRBD1 matching 8 bases. Written as DNA, the CDR3 is TGTGCCATCAGCCAGACAGGGGCGGCCTACGAGCAGTACTTC. This codes for CAISQTGAAYEQYF.